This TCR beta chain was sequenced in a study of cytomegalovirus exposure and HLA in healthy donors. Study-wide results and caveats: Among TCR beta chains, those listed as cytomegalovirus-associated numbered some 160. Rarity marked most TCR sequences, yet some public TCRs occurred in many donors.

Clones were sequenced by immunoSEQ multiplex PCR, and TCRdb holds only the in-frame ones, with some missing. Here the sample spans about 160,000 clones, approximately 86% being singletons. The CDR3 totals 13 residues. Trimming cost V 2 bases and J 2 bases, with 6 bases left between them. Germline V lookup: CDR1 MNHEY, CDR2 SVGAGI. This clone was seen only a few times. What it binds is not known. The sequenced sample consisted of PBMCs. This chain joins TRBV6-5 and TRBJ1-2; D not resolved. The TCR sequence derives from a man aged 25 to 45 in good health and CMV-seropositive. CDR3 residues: CASSYTDNYGYTF. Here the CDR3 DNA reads TGTGCCAGCAGTTACACAGACAACTATGGCTACACCTTC.